The present T cell receptor (beta chain) was sequenced within a study of Ad26.COV2.S vaccination and SARS-CoV-2 variants. Study information: As a participant in COV1001, the donor was in the Ad26.COV2.S trial arm.

Findings of the study overall: Responses of spike-specific T cells (both CD8+ and CD4+) reportedly showed substantial breadth after vaccination. Breadth and depth estimates from TCRs may understate total T cell responses.

Treatment: around 19 received Ad26.COV2.S at low or high dose, single or two shots; about 5 received placebo; per-sample allocation not given. Sampling took place 63 days after the first vaccine or placebo injection. Immunization relied on an Ad26 vector, which expressed Wuhan-strain SARS-CoV-2 spike. TCRdb's table, derived via immunoSEQ multiplex PCR, lists solely in-frame clones and lacks some. This table has hundreds of thousands of clones, 80% to 95% appearing once. In the case of this clone: Antigen unknown.

Trimming removed 0 bases from V and 7 bases from J, with 8 bases in between. Germline assignment: CDR1 SGHRS and CDR2 YFSETQ. This CDR3 is 14 amino acids long. The material was peripheral blood, obtained in a trial of Ad26.COV2.S vaccine versus placebo. This TCR was recovered from a person between 18 and 60 years old who received the Ad26.COV2.S COVID-19 vaccine or a placebo. The rearrangement links TRBV5-1 to TRBJ1-6; D remains unclear. This chain's CDR3 is CASSLVSPNSPLHF. CDR3 DNA: TGCGCCAGCAGCTTGGTCAGTCCGAATTCACCCCTCCACTTT.